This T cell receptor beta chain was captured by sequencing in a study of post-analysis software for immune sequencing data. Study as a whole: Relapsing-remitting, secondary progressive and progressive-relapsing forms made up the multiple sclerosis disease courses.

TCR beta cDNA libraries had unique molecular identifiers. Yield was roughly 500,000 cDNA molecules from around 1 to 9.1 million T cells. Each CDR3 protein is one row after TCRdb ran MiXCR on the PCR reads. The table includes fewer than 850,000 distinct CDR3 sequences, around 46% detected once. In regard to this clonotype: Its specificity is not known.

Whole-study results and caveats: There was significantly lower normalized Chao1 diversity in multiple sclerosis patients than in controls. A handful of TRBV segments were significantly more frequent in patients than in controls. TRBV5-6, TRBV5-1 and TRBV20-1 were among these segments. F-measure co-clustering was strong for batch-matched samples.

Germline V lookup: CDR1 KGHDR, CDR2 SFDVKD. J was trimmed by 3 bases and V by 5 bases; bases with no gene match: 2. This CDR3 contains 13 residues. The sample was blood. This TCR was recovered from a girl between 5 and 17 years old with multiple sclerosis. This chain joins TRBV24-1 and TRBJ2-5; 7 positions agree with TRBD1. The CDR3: CATSGGGKETQYF. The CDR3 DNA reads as TGTGCCACCAGTGGAGGGGGCAAAGAGACCCAGTACTTC.